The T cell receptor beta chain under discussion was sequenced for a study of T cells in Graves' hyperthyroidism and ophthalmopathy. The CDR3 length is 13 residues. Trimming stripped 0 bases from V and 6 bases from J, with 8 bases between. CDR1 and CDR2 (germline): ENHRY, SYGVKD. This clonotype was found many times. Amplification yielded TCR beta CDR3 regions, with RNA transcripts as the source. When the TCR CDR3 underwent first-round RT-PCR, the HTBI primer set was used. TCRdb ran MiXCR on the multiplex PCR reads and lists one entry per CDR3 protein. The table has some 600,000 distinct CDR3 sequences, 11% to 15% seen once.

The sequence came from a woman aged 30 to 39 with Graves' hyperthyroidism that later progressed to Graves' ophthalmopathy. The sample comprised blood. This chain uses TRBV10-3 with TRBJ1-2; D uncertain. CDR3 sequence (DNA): TGTGCCATCAGTGAGTCTGCCGGGGATGGCTACACCTTC. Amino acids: CAISESAGDGYTF.